The T cell receptor (beta chain) under discussion was sequenced for a study of blood T cell repertoires in COVID-19 (dated by TCRdb to the early 2020s). As for the study more broadly: Collaborator samples came from the United States, Italy and Spain and covered acute and convalescent phases of COVID-19. The material from the prospective study consisted of cDNA or gDNA derived from T cells, B-cell-depleted T cells, or PBMCs. The dataset comprised deeply sampled blood TCRbeta repertoires from subjects exposed to, actively infected with, or recovered from COVID-19. The repertoires were released in a freely available public database intended as a resource for research on the immune response to SARS-CoV-2. The samples were drawn from the first 160 participants of the ongoing ImmuneRACE study and from some 1,300 subjects provided by 6 global collaborators. Nearly every sample came with metadata listing a de-identified subject ID, COVID-19 status, age in years and sex. Where available, HLA class I and class II types were taken from metadata supplied by the sample provider and were not determined by assay-based typing.

The collaborating institutions used their own protocols to collect whole blood in K2EDTA tubes. For TCRbeta analysis, collaborators shipped samples in one of three forms: frozen whole blood, isolated PBMCs, or DNA extracted from either of those sample types. As to this clone: Its antigen remains undetermined. No base quality information exists; no much larger clone differs at one position.

There are 16 amino acids in the CDR3, from cysteine to phenylalanine inclusive. The read is trimmed to its CDR3 DNA, 48 bases read in frame from base 1. CDR1 is given as MDHEN and CDR2 as SYDVKM, both from the germline V gene. V is pared back by 6 bases and J by 0 bases, with 14 bases lying between the germline termini. The immunoSEQ Assay, a bias-controlled multiplex PCR, was used to amplify TCRbeta CDR3 regions from genomic DNA. On the authors' methods: Nucleated cell counts per sample were estimated from amplification of reference gene primers within the assay. To quantify the absolute abundance of each unique TCRbeta CDR3 rearrangement, sequence reads were collapsed and filtered. Productive Simpson clonality was computed per sample as the square root of Simpson's diversity index over productive rearrangements. TCRdb took this table from immuneACCESS and kept in-frame rearrangements with V and J called. Such tables lack part of the clones; where checked against another copy, unresolved V genes explain under half of the gap, and the rest is unexplained. V, J and clone size are those of that table, while D and trimming were read from the DNA. In this sample the table shows roughly 50,000 clones, about 82% of which occur a single time. 2.1% of the sample is held by the ten biggest clonotypes.

On the study overall, not on this receptor specifically: How much clinical and demographic metadata was included differed by source and by participant, and the metadata was provided uncurated.

This TCR came from a woman aged 60 to 75 with acute or convalescent COVID-19. The chain joins TRBV28 to TRBJ2-2, with the D gene not clear enough to name. Sequenced input: peripheral blood. CDR3 protein: CASSRRDWANTGELFF. The nucleotides are TGTGCCAGCAGCCGGCGTGACTGGGCGAACACCGGGGAGCTGTTTTTT.